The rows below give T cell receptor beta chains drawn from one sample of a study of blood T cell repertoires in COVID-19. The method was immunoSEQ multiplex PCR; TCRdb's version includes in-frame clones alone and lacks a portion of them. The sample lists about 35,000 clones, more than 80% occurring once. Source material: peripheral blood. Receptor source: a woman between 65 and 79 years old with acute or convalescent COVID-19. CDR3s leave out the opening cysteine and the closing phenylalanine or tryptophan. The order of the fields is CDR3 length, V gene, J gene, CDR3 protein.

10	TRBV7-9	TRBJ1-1	ASSLQGTVAF
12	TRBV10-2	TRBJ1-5	ASSLTGRSQPQH
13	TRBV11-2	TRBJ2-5	ASSLWRAPQETQY
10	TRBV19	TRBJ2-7	ATRGQFYEQY
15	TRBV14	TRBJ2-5	ASSQDRRAGGRETQY
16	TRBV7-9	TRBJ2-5	ASNLGLSRQGAGETQY
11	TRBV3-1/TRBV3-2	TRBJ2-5	ASSTTVLETQY
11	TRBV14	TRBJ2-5	ASSLGGIETQY
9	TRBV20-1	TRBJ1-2	SAMSNYGYT
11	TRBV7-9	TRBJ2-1	ASSRLAYNEQF
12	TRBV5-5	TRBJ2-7	ASSTGQGFHEQY
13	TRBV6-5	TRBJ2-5	ASRPPGGARETQY
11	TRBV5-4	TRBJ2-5	ASSLGGRETQY
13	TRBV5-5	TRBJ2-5	ASSLGGSTQETQY
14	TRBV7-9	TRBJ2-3	ASSRLLAGEGDTQY
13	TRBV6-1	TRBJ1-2	ASSETQGNGYGYT
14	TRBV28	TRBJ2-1	ASSLNPRGNHNEQF
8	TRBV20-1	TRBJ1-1	SARDPEAF
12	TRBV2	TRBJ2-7	ASRTSGFSYEQY
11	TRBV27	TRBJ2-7	ASSLYRHHEQY
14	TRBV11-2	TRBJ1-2	ASSFQGAPANYGYT
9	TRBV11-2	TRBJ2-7	ASSLTQRQY
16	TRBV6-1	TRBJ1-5	ASSEVAGGAYSNQPQH
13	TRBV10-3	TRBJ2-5	AISEQRGIGETQY
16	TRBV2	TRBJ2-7	ATFGNSPNAGGGGEQY
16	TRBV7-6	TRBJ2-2	ASSLLTGGFANTGELF
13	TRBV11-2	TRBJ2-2	ASSRQGSNTGELF
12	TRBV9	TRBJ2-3	ASSVAVYTDTQY
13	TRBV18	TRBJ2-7	ASSLVVGGEYEQY
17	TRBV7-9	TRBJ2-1	ASSYTPRLAGVIYNEQF
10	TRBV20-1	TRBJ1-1	SASGQFAEAF
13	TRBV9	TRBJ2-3	ASSVSGRGADTQY
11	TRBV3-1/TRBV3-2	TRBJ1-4	ASSQDGTGKLF
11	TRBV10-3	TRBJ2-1	AISEKAGGEQF
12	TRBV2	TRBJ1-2	ASSWTGGADGYT
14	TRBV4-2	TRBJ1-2	ASSQGGTGDHYGYT
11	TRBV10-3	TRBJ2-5	AISPGGEETQY
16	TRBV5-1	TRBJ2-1	ASSGEGTRGSSYNEQF
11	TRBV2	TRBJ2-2	ASLAGPTGELF
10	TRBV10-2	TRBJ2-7	ASSERDYEQY